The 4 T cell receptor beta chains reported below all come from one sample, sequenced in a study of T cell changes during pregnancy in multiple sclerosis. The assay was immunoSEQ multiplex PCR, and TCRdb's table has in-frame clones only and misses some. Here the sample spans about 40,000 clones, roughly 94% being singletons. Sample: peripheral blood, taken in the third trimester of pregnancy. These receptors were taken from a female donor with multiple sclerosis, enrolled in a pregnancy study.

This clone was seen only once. This CDR3 is CSVDVRYNEQFF. The CDR3 coding sequence is TGCAGCGTTGATGTCAGGTACAATGAGCAGTTCTTC. This chain uses TRBV29-1 with TRBJ2-1; D gene uncertain. With 3 bases removed from V and 4 bases from J, the gap between germline ends came to 7 bases. Germline V gives CDR1 SQVTM, CDR2 ANQGSEA. CDR3 length: 12 residues.

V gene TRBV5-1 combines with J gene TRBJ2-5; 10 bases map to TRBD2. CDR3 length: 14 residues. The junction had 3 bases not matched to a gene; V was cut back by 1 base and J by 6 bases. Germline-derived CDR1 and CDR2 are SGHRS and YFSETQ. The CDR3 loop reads CASSLNSGGQTQYF. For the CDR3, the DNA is TGCGCCAGCAGCTTGAATAGCGGGGGGCAGACCCAGTACTTC. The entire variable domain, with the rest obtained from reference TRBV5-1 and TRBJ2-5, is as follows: KAGVTQTPRYLIKTRGQQVTLSCSPISGHRSVSWYQQTPGQGLQFLFEYFSETQRNKGNFPGRFSGRQFSNSRSEMNVSTLELGDSALYLCASSLNSGGQTQYFGPGTRLLVL.

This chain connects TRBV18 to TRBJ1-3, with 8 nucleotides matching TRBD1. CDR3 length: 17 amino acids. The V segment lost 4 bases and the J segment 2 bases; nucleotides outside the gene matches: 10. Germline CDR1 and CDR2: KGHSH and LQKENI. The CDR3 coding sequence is TGTGCCAGCTCACTTCAGCTAACAGGGGGAACTGGAAACACCATATATTTT. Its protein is CASSLQLTGGTGNTIYF.

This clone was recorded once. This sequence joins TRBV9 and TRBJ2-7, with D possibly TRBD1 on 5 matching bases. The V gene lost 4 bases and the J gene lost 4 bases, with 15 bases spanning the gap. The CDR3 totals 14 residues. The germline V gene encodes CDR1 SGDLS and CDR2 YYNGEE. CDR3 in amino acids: CASSPRVAAYEQYF. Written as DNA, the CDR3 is TGTGCCAGCAGCCCCAGGGTAGCAGCTTACGAGCAGTACTTC.